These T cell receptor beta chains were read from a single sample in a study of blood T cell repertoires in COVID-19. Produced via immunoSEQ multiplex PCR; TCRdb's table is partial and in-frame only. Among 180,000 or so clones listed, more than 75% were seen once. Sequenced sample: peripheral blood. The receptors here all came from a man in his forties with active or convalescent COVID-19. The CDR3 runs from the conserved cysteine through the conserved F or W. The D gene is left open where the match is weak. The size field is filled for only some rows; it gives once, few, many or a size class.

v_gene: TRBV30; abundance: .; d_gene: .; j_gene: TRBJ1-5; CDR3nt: TGTGCCTGGAGTGGGACAGCCAGAAATCAGCCCCAGCATTTT; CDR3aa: CAWSGTARNQPQHF
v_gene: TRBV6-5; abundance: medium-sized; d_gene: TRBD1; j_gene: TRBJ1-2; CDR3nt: TGTGCCAGCAGTTACCGGGGACAGGGGGTCTATGGCTACACCTTC; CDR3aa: CASSYRGQGVYGYTF
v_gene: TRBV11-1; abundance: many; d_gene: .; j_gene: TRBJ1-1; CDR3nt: TGTGCCAGCAGCTTACGGGAGGGTATTGAAGCTTTCTTT; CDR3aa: CASSLREGIEAFF
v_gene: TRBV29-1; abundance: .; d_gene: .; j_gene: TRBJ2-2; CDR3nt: TGCAGCGTGACCCCAGGGCTGAGCACCGGGGAGCTGTTTTTT; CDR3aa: CSVTPGLSTGELFF
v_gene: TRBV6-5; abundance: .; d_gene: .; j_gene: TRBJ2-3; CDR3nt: TGTGCCAGCAGTTACGCCCGGCAGGGAACAGATACGCAGTATTTT; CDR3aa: CASSYARQGTDTQYF
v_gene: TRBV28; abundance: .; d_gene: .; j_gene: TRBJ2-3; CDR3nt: TGTGCCAGCAGTTTCCGCCTGGGGGGGCGCGAGTATTTT; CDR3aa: CASSFRLGGREYF
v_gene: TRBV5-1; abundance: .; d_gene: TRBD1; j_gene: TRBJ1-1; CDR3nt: TGCGCCAGCAGACCAGACGCAGGGGGTACTGAAGCTTTCTTT; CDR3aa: CASRPDAGGTEAFF
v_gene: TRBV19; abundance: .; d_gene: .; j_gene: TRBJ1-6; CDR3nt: TGTGCCAGTAGTATTTCTTGGGGGGGATCGCGGAATTCACCCCTCCACTTT; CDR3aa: CASSISWGGSRNSPLHF
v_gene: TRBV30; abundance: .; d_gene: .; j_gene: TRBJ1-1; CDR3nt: TGTGCCTGGAGTGAAACAGGAACGAACACTGAAGCTTTCTTT; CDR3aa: CAWSETGTNTEAFF
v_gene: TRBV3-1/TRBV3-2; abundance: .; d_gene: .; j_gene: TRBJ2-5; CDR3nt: TGTGCCAGCAGCCAAGAACAGCAAGAGACCCAGTACTTC; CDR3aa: CASSQEQQETQYF
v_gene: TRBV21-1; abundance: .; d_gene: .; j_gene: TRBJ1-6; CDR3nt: TGTGCCAGCAGCAAAGCCAGGGGGGATAACTCACCCCTCCACTTT; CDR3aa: CASSKARGDNSPLHF
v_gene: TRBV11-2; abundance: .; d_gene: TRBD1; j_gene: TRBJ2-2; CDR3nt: TGTGCCAGCAGTAAGATACAGGGGGCCGGCGGGGAGCTGTTTTTT; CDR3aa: CASSKIQGAGGELFF
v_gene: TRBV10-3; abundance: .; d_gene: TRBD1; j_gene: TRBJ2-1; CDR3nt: TGTGCCATCAGCCCGGGACAGGGAACCTACAATGAGCAGTTCTTC; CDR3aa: CAISPGQGTYNEQFF
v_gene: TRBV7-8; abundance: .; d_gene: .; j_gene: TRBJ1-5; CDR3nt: TGTGCCAGCAGCCCTCGGACTGGTCAGCCCCAGCATTTT; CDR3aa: CASSPRTGQPQHF
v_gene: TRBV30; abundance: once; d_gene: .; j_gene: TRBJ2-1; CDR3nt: TGTGCCTGGAGTAGCCGGGGAGGCACACGAGATGAGCAGTTCTTC; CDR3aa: CAWSSRGGTRDEQFF
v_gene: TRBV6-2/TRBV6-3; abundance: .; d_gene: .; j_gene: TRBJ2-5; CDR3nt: TGTGCCAGCAGTTACTCGACGGGACTTGGGGAGACCCAGTACTTC; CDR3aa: CASSYSTGLGETQYF
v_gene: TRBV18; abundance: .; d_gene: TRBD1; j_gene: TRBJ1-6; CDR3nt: TGTGCCAGCTCACCAGGACAGGTTTCCATTCCTTCACCCCTCCACTTT; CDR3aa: CASSPGQVSIPSPLHF
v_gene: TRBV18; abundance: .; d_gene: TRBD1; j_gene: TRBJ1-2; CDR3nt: TGTGCCAGCTCACCAGACAGGGGGCGGAACTATGGCTACACCTTC; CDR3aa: CASSPDRGRNYGYTF
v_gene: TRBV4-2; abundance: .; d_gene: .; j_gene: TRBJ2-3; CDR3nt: TGTGCCAGCAGCCAAATCACTTCAGGGGCTGATACGCAGTATTTT; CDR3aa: CASSQITSGADTQYF
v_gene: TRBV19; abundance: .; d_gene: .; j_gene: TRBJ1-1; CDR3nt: TGTGCCAGTACCCCCGCGGATAGGATTCTAGAGGCCACTGAAGCTTTCTTT; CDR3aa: CASTPADRILEATEAFF
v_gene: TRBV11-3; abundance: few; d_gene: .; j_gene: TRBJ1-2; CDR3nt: TGTGCCAGCAGTTATCAGCCGCCCGACAGGTCGCTAGACACCTTC; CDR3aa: CASSYQPPDRSLDTF
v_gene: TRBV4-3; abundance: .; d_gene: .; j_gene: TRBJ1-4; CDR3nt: TGCGCCAGCAGCCAAGATGCCCTGGACAGCAGCATTAATGAAAAACTGTTTTTT; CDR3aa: CASSQDALDSSINEKLFF
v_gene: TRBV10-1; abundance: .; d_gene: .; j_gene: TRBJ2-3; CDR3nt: TGCGCCAGCAGTGAAGGTCCGCGGGCAGATACGCAGTATTTT; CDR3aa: CASSEGPRADTQYF
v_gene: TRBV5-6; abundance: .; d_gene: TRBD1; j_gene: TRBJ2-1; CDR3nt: TGTGCCAGCAGCTTGGCAGGACAGGGTGGCAATGAGCAGTTCTTC; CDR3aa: CASSLAGQGGNEQFF
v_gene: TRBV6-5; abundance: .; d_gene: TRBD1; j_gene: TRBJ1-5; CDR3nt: TGTGCCAGCAGTTACGGGACAGGGGCACCCCAGCATTTT; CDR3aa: CASSYGTGAPQHF
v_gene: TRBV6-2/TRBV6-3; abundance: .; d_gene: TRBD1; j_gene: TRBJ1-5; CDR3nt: TGTGCCAGCAGTGGGACAGGCAATCAGCCCCAGCATTTT; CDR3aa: CASSGTGNQPQHF
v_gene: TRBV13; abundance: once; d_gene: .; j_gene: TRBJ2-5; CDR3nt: TGTGCCAGCAGCTTACCGGGTTCGCTTCATCAAGAGACCCAGTACTTC; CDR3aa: CASSLPGSLHQETQYF
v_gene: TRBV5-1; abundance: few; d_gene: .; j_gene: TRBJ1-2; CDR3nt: TGCGCCAGCAGCTTGGAGGGGCGGAACTATGGCTACACCTTC; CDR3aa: CASSLEGRNYGYTF
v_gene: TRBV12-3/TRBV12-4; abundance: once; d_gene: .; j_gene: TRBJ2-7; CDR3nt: TGTGCCACTGGGGACACGGGCTACGAGCAGTACTTC; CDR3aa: CATGDTGYEQYF
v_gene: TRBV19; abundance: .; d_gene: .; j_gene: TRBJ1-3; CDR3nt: TGTGCCAGTAAATTTGCGGGACCCCACAACGCTGGAAACACCATATATTTT; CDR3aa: CASKFAGPHNAGNTIYF